This is a list of T cell receptor beta chains from one sample in a study of spatial heterogeneity in lung cancer. TCRdb processed the 5' RACE reads anew with MiXCR; each CDR3 protein has one entry. The table lists approximately 2,100 distinct CDR3 sequences, 35% to 40% of them singletons. Sequenced material: lung tumor tissue, taken at surgery. The receptors derive from a male donor with early-stage non-small cell lung cancer. CDR3s include the opening cysteine and the closing phenylalanine or tryptophan. The D gene is left open where the match is weak. Size values are once, few and many counts, or a class for expanded clones, and some rows have none.

TRBJ2-3 | NA | TRBV7-2 | TRBD2 | TGTGCCAGCAGCGTGCGCTACCCCAGACTAGCGGGTACAGATACGCAGTATTTT | CASSVRYPRLAGTDTQYF
TRBJ1-6 | medium-sized | TRBV28 | NA | TGTGCCAGTACCCCTGAACAGGGTGCTGGTTCACCCCTCCACTTT | CASTPEQGAGSPLHF
TRBJ2-1 | NA | TRBV20-1 | NA | TGCAGTGTCAATTCCCCGGCTATGCAGTTCTTC | CSVNSPAMQFF
TRBJ1-2 | medium-sized | TRBV5-4 | NA | TGTGCCAGCAGCTTTTTGAGTGGCTACACCTTC | CASSFLSGYTF
TRBJ2-1 | NA | TRBV6-2/TRBV6-3 | TRBD2 | TGTGCCAGCAGTTCCCAAGCGGGAGGGCCTGGCGATGAGCAGTTCTTC | CASSSQAGGPGDEQFF
TRBJ2-1 | medium-sized | TRBV19 | TRBD2 | TGTGCCAGTAGTATATCACGCTCTAGCGGGGGTTATGAGCAGTTCTTC | CASSISRSSGGYEQFF
TRBJ2-7 | NA | TRBV5-1 | NA | TGCGCCAGCAGCCCCGGACAGACTCCCAGCTCCTACGAGCAGTACTTC | CASSPGQTPSSYEQYF
TRBJ1-2 | NA | TRBV2 | NA | TGTGCCAGCAGTGAAGGACAGTACTATGGCTACACCTTC | CASSEGQYYGYTF
TRBJ1-1 | many | TRBV7-9 | TRBD1 | TGTGCCAGCAGCTTGGACAGGGTGAACACTGAAGCTTTCTTT | CASSLDRVNTEAFF
TRBJ1-1 | medium-sized | TRBV3-1 | NA | TGTGCCAGCAGCCCCAGAGTCCTGAACACTGAAGCTTTCTTT | CASSPRVLNTEAFF
TRBJ1-4 | few | TRBV5-1 | TRBD1 | TGCGCCAGCAGCTGGGGACAGTCCAATGAAAAACTGTTTTTT | CASSWGQSNEKLFF
TRBJ2-5 | NA | TRBV13 | NA | TGTGCCAGCAGCTCACAGGGAGTTGCTTTAGAGACCCAGTACTTC | CASSSQGVALETQYF
TRBJ1-1 | few | TRBV6-2/TRBV6-3 | NA | TGTGCCAGCGTTAATTATGGGAAGGGGACTGAAGCTTTCTTT | CASVNYGKGTEAFF
TRBJ1-1 | medium-sized | TRBV29-1 | NA | TGCAGCGTTGAACCCCAACAGAACACTGAAGCTTTCTTT | CSVEPQQNTEAFF
TRBJ2-3 | NA | TRBV29-1 | NA | TGCAGCGTTGAAGGCCCCTCTAGCACAGATACGCAGTATTTT | CSVEGPSSTDTQYF
TRBJ2-6 | medium-sized | TRBV7-2 | TRBD1 | TGTGCCAGCAGCTTACAGGGGGCTGGGGCCAACGTCCTGACTTTC | CASSLQGAGANVLTF
TRBJ2-3 | large | TRBV7-9 | NA | TGTGCCAGCAGCTTATCAGATACGCAGTATTTT | CASSLSDTQYF
TRBJ2-7 | medium-sized | TRBV4-3 | NA | TGCGCCAGCAGCCAAGATGGAAGTGTGGGCGAGCAGTACTTC | CASSQDGSVGEQYF
TRBJ2-1 | once | TRBV7-2 | NA | TGTGCCAGCAGTTATCAGGGGGGCTACAATGAGCAGTTCTTC | CASSYQGGYNEQFF
TRBJ2-7 | large | TRBV30 | NA | TGTGCCTGGAGGGGAGATCCCCCCTACGAGCAGTACTTC | CAWRGDPPYEQYF
TRBJ2-5 | large | TRBV7-2 | NA | TGTGCCAGCAGCTTCTCCCGCACGGAGACCCAGTACTTC | CASSFSRTETQYF
TRBJ2-7 | NA | TRBV10-3 | NA | TGTGCCATCAGTGAGAGGCAGTCCTCCTACGAGCAGTACTTC | CAISERQSSYEQYF
TRBJ1-2 | few | TRBV27 | NA | TGTGCCAGCAGTTCCCTCAGGGGAATGGATGGCTACACCTTC | CASSSLRGMDGYTF
TRBJ2-1 | NA | TRBV5-1 | TRBD2 | TGCGCCAGCAGCTCTAGCGGGGGCTCCTACAATGAGCAGTTCTTC | CASSSSGGSYNEQFF
TRBJ2-4 | medium-sized | TRBV18 | NA | TGTGCCAGCTCACCCGACCCCCCGACAGGTGGGGGGAGCATTCAGTACTTC | CASSPDPPTGGGSIQYF
TRBJ2-2 | NA | TRBV11-1 | NA | TGTGCCAGCAGCTCCACCGGGGAGCTGTTTTTT | CASSSTGELFF
TRBJ2-7 | medium-sized | TRBV3-1 | TRBD1 | TGTGCCAGCAGCCCACAGGGGTTCGAGCAGTACTTC | CASSPQGFEQYF
TRBJ2-7 | many | TRBV6-2/TRBV6-3 | TRBD1 | TGTGCCAGCAGGCCCGGGACAGGGGCCTCCTACGAGCAGTACTTC | CASRPGTGASYEQYF
TRBJ2-3 | few | TRBV7-8 | TRBD1 | TGTGCCAGCAGCCCCGACAGGGGAGATACGCAGTATTTT | CASSPDRGDTQYF
TRBJ2-1 | many | TRBV11-2 | NA | TGTGCCAGCAGCCCAGCCCAGGGGTATATTTTTCATGAGCAGTTCTTC | CASSPAQGYIFHEQFF
TRBJ2-1 | NA | TRBV9 | TRBD1 | TGTGCCAGCAGCGGATTGGACAGGAGCTCCTACAATGAGCAGTTCTTC | CASSGLDRSSYNEQFF
TRBJ2-1 | NA | TRBV9 | TRBD2 | TGTGCCAGCAGCACTAGCGGGCCTTACAATGAGCAGTTCTTC | CASSTSGPYNEQFF
TRBJ2-2 | medium-sized | TRBV18 | TRBD2 | TGTGCCAGCTCACTGCAAGACGTCAGCGGGAGGAACACCGGGGAGCTGTTTTTT | CASSLQDVSGRNTGELFF
TRBJ2-5 | NA | TRBV10-3 | NA | TGTGCCATCAGTGAGGGGGGCACGGGGACCCAGTACTTC | CAISEGGTGTQYF
TRBJ2-5 | NA | TRBV12-3/TRBV12-4 | NA | TGTGCCAGCAAGGACCAAGGAGTTGAGGAGACCCAGTACTTC | CASKDQGVEETQYF
TRBJ2-1 | medium-sized | TRBV2 | TRBD2 | TGTGCCAGCAGTGAATTGGGGGGGTACAATGAGCAGTTCTTC | CASSELGGYNEQFF
TRBJ2-6 | large | TRBV6-2/TRBV6-3 | NA | TGTGCCAGCAGTTACTCGACTCGCTCTGGGGCCAACGTCCTGACTTTC | CASSYSTRSGANVLTF
TRBJ2-2 | NA | TRBV10-3 | NA | TGTGCCATCAGTGAGTCGTATAACACCGGGGAGCTGTTTTTT | CAISESYNTGELFF
TRBJ2-3 | NA | TRBV29-1 | NA | TGCAGCGTTGAGCCAGGGACCACAGATACGCAGTATTTT | CSVEPGTTDTQYF
TRBJ2-7 | NA | TRBV2 | NA | TGTGCCAGCAGTAAAGGTCGTAGCTCCTACGAGCAGTACTTC | CASSKGRSSYEQYF
TRBJ2-7 | NA | TRBV7-8 | TRBD1 | TGTGCCAGCAGCTTAGGCGTCCAGGGGGTATACGAGCAGTACTTC | CASSLGVQGVYEQYF
TRBJ2-7 | NA | TRBV28 | TRBD1 | TGTGCCAGCAGTCGGGACAGCTACGAGCAGTACTTC | CASSRDSYEQYF
TRBJ1-1 | NA | TRBV20-1 | NA | TGCAGTGCAAGGACCGCCGGGGGCGAAGCTTTCTTT | CSARTAGGEAFF
TRBJ2-1 | once | TRBV12-3/TRBV12-4 | NA | TGTGCCAGCAGCAGACTGGGAAGCTACAATGAGCAGTTCTTC | CASSRLGSYNEQFF
TRBJ2-1 | NA | TRBV5-8 | TRBD2 | TGTGCCAGCAGCCCATTTCGGGGGGAGATGCCACACAATGAGCAGTTCTTC | CASSPFRGEMPHNEQFF
TRBJ2-4 | large | TRBV28 | TRBD1 | TGTGCCAGCAGTTCCCCTAACCCGGGACAGGGGGAAGACATTCAGTACTTC | CASSSPNPGQGEDIQYF
TRBJ1-1 | NA | TRBV9 | NA | TGTGCCAGCAGCGTAGGCCAGGGGAGTGAAGCTTTCTTT | CASSVGQGSEAFF
TRBJ2-3 | medium-sized | TRBV20-1 | NA | TGCAGTGCCCCGACCCCCTGGGGGGATACGCAGTATTTT | CSAPTPWGDTQYF
TRBJ1-1 | NA | TRBV6-5 | NA | TGTGCCAGCAGGCCAGGGGCCGTGAACACTGAAGCTTTCTTT | CASRPGAVNTEAFF
TRBJ2-3 | NA | TRBV12-3/TRBV12-4 | NA | TGTGCCAGCAAAAGGGTTGCTAGCACAGATACGCAGTATTTT | CASKRVASTDTQYF
TRBJ2-3 | medium-sized | TRBV24-1 | NA | TGTGCCACCAGTGATTTCCAGAAAAGTGCGGATACGCAGTATTTT | CATSDFQKSADTQYF